The 24 T cell receptor beta chains below were found in one sample sequenced in a study of response to subunit inactivated influenza vaccine. TCRdb recomputed calls from the RT-PCR reads with MiXCR, one row per CDR3 protein. Among approximately 700,000 distinct CDR3 sequences, roughly 14% were seen once, and the ten largest hold around a tenth. Material: PBMCs from blood, obtained 11 to 12 days after vaccination. The origin of the receptors is a man over 45 who received an inactivated influenza vaccine.

This clonotype was counted a few times. The J gene is TRBJ2-7, the V gene TRBV11-2; no clear D. The CDR3 runs to 15 residues. CDR1 is SGHAT, CDR2 FQNNGV, per germline. The V gene lost 2 bases and the J gene lost 4 bases, with 15 bases spanning the gap. The CDR3 sequence: CASSLFSVPGYEQYF. CDR3 coding DNA: TGTGCCAGCAGCTTATTCAGCGTCCCTGGGTACGAGCAGTACTTC.

This sequence joins TRBV7-9 and TRBJ2-7, with D possibly TRBD2 on 5 matching bases. CDR3 length equals 14 residues. Germline loops: CDR1 SEHNR, CDR2 FQNEAQ (reference sequence). V lost 4 bases to trimming and J lost 4 bases, with 14 bases between them. CDR3 loop: CASSSPGIGYEQYF. CDR3 bases: TGTGCCAGCAGCTCCCCGGGGATAGGGTACGAGCAGTACTTC.

This chain links TRBV5-6 with TRBJ2-5; unclear D gene. V dropped 0 bases and J dropped 5 bases, with 8 bases sitting between them. The CDR3 spans 13 residues. Germline V gene sequence: CDR1 SGHDT, CDR2 YYEEEE. CDR3 amino acids: CASSLARTETQYF. In DNA, the CDR3 is TGTGCCAGCAGCTTGGCTCGAACGGAGACCCAGTACTTC. Variable domain in full (rest from reference TRBV5-6 and TRBJ2-5): DAGVTQSPTHLIKTRGQQVTLRCSPKSGHDTVSWYQQALGQGPQFIFQYYEEEERQRGNFPDRFSGHQFPNYSSELNVNALLLGDSALYLCASSLARTETQYFGPGTRLLVL.

This clonotype was seen more than once but under ten times. CDR3 protein: CASSGLSTEAFF. CDR3 nucleotide sequence: TGTGCCAGCAGCGGGCTCAGCACTGAAGCTTTCTTT. The V gene is TRBV7-9, the J gene TRBJ1-1; no firm D call. Germline V gene sequence: CDR1 SEHNR, CDR2 FQNEAQ (reference sequence). The CDR3 totals 12 residues. V shed 5 bases and J shed 4 bases, with 8 bases lying between them.

This clonotype showed up just a few times. The chain has TRBV12-5 and TRBJ2-3; unclear D gene. This CDR3 contains 16 residues. Germline assignment: CDR1 LGHNT and CDR2 FRNRAP. V lost 7 bases, J lost 1 base, and 18 bases lay in between. CDR3 loop: CASAKDRLTGTDTQYF. CDR3 coding DNA: TGTGCTAGTGCAAAGGACCGACTCACAGGCACAGATACGCAGTATTTT.

The V and J genes are TRBV6-2 or TRBV6-3 and TRBJ2-2, with D possibly called TRBD1 or TRBD2 (5 bases each). The V and J ends lost 0 bases and 4 bases respectively, with 12 bases between them. The CDR3 has 16 amino acids. CDR1 and CDR2 (germline): MNHEY, SVGEGT. The CDR3 sequence is CASSYSQEGTTGELFF. The CDR3, as DNA: TGTGCCAGCAGTTACTCGCAAGAGGGGACCACCGGGGAGCTGTTTTTT.

The chain is built from TRBV7-9 and TRBJ2-7, with D hard to call. This CDR3 is 12 amino acids long. Germline CDR1 SEHNR, CDR2 FQNEAQ (reference sequence). Trimming stripped 3 bases from V and 7 bases from J, with 10 bases between. CDR3 DNA: TGTGCCAGCAGCTTCTTCTGGGGTGAGCAGTACTTC. It encodes CASSFFWGEQYF.

The V call is TRBV5-1, the J call TRBJ1-2; 8 bases match TRBD1. The germline CDR1 and CDR2 sequences are SGHRS and YFSETQ. The junction had 14 bases not matched to a gene; V was cut back by 5 bases and J by 8 bases. The CDR3 contains 15 residues. CDR3 residues: CASSTGGNLVDGYTF. CDR3 nucleotide sequence: TGCGCCAGCAGTACAGGGGGGAACCTGGTTGACGGCTACACCTTC.

DNA for the CDR3: TGCGCCAGCAGCACCCAACTAGCGGGGGTCGTTCAAGAGACCCAGTACTTC. Residues: CASSTQLAGVVQETQYF. The V call is TRBV4-1, the J call TRBJ2-5; 11 bases line up with TRBD2. With 5 bases clipped from V and 2 bases from J, the junction kept 10 bases outside the gene matches. The germline V gene encodes CDR1 MGHRA and CDR2 YSYEKL. The CDR3 has 17 residues.

A few counts support this clonotype. This chain connects TRBV5-1 to TRBJ1-1; D is possibly TRBD1 (5 bases). The CDR3 has 14 amino acids. Germline V gives CDR1 SGHRS, CDR2 YFSETQ. V shed 4 bases and J shed 5 bases, with 15 bases lying between them. The CDR3, as DNA: TGCGCCAGCAGCGAGGGGACCCTTGGGACTGAAGCTTTCTTT. Its translation: CASSEGTLGTEAFF.

This clonotype was detected only a few times. V usage is TRBV11-1 and J usage is TRBJ2-4; 14 nucleotides align to TRBD2. Germline V gene data show CDR1 as SGHAT and CDR2 as FQDESV (reference sequence). The CDR3 is made up of 19 amino acids. V gave up 5 bases and J gave up 0 bases; unmatched junction bases: 9. The DNA of the CDR3 is TGTGCCAGCAGCCGAAGGACTAGCGGGGGGTACGGAGCCAAAAACATTCAGTACTTC. It specifies CASSRRTSGGYGAKNIQYF.

The chain carries TRBV20-1 and TRBJ2-2; D might be TRBD1 (6 bases). V lost 2 bases and J lost 4, with 11 bases in between. The length of the CDR3 is 14 residues. Germline CDR1 and CDR2: DFQATT and SNEGSKA (reference sequence). The CDR3: CSARTRGVTGELFF. The CDR3 DNA sequence: TGCAGTGCTAGAACCAGGGGAGTCACCGGGGAGCTGTTTTTT.

The chain carries TRBV15 and TRBJ2-5; no firm D call. Germline assignment: CDR1 LNHNV and CDR2 YYDKDF (reference sequence). CDR3 length: 12 residues. The V end lost 3 bases, the J end lost 5 bases, and 7 bases lay between the germline ends. The CDR3 reads CATSSLRETQYF. The CDR3 region has the DNA TGTGCCACCAGCAGCCTCAGGGAGACCCAGTACTTC.

The chain combines TRBV7-2 with TRBJ2-5; tentatively, D is TRBD1 (7 bases). Germline CDR1 reads SGHTA; CDR2 reads FQGNSA. With 6 bases removed from V and 5 bases from J, the gap between germline ends came to 16 bases. The CDR3 is made up of 14 amino acids. CDR3 in amino acids: CASREPGGRETQYF. CDR3 in DNA: TGTGCCAGCAGGGAACCAGGGGGGCGCGAGACCCAGTACTTC.

The CDR3 here is CATSDLRTGETQYF. Written as DNA, the CDR3 is TGTGCCACCAGTGATCTGCGGACAGGAGAGACCCAGTACTTC. V usage is TRBV24-1 and J usage is TRBJ2-5, with 7 bases that match TRBD1. The CDR3 has 14 amino acids. CDR1 and CDR2 from the germline V gene are KGHDR and SFDVKD. Unmatched junction bases numbered 4, after V lost 3 bases and J lost 4 bases.

The chain recombines TRBV20-1 with TRBJ2-2; 12 bases agree with TRBD2. The CDR3 loop spans 15 amino acids. Trimming removed 2 bases from V and 7 bases from J; junction bases left unmatched: 5. Germline values: CDR1 DFQATT, CDR2 SNEGSKA (reference sequence). As DNA, the CDR3 is TGCAGTGCTAGACCTAGCGGGGGGGCGGTCGGGGAGCTGTTTTTT. Amino acids: CSARPSGGAVGELFF.

This clonotype showed up just a few times. The CDR3 protein is CATSRDRPTYNYNEQFF. The CDR3 DNA sequence: TGTGCCACCAGCAGAGACAGACCCACGTATAACTACAATGAGCAGTTCTTC. This chain links TRBV15 with TRBJ2-1; no clear D gene. The germline CDR1 and CDR2 sequences are LNHNV and YYDKDF (reference sequence). Trimming removed 0 bases at V and 3 bases at J, with 15 bases between. The CDR3 spans 17 residues.

In its sample, this clonotype was seen a few times. This chain joins TRBV12-3 or TRBV12-4 and TRBJ2-1, with 13 bases aligning to TRBD2. The J segment lost 7 bases and the V segment lost 6 bases, leaving 6 bases of the junction unmatched. This CDR3 is built from 15 residues. The chain's CDR3 is CASRLAGGRDNEQFF. CDR3 nucleotide sequence: TGTGCCAGCAGACTAGCGGGGGGGCGAGATAATGAGCAGTTCTTC.

This clonotype was seen more than once but under ten times. V gene TRBV7-3 combines with J gene TRBJ2-6, with a weak D call TRBD2 (6 bases). The germline CDR1 and CDR2 sequences are SGHTA and FQGTGA. This CDR3 comprises 17 residues. Trimming pared 5 bases from V and 0 bases from J, leaving 14 bases between. The CDR3 coding sequence is TGTGCCAGCAGCCGCGGGAATTATTTCTCTGGGGCCAACGTCCTGACTTTC. This codes for CASSRGNYFSGANVLTF.

The chain joins TRBV29-1 to TRBJ2-1, with TRBD2 identical over 10 bases. The CDR3 has 17 amino acids. With V trimmed by 0 bases and J by 4 bases, 9 bases remained unmatched. CDR1 SQVTM and CDR2 ANQGSEA come from the germline V gene. Here the CDR3 reads CSVEDMSSGRYYNEQFF. For the CDR3, the DNA is TGCAGCGTTGAAGATATGTCTAGCGGGAGATATTACAATGAGCAGTTCTTC.

The chain links TRBV5-1 to TRBJ1-1, with 7 bases identical to TRBD1. There are 14 residues in the CDR3. The germline CDR1 and CDR2 sequences are SGHRS and YFSETQ. Trimming removed 4 bases from V and 2 bases from J; junction bases left unmatched: 5. The CDR3 DNA sequence: TGCGCCAGCAGCGACGACAGGGCTAACACTGAAGCTTTCTTT. Its translation is CASSDDRANTEAFF.

A few counts support this clonotype. The rearrangement links TRBV12-3 or TRBV12-4 to TRBJ1-1; no reliable D call. The ends were cut back, 7 bases at V and 10 bases at J, with 13 bases in the middle. The CDR3 has 11 amino acids. The CDR3 DNA reads TGTGCCAGCACCAGACGCGGAGGAGCTTTCTTT. Translated: CASTRRGGAFF.

This clonotype has only a few counts. This sequence joins TRBV28 and TRBJ2-7; possibly TRBD1 for D (5 bases). This CDR3 comprises 14 residues. Germline V gene lookup returns CDR1 MDHEN and CDR2 SYDVKM. V was shortened by 2 bases and J by 2 bases, with 10 bases between the two germline ends. CDR3 nucleotide sequence: TGTGCCAGCAGTTTAAAGGGGCTCGCCTACGAGCAGTACTTC. Translated, it gives CASSLKGLAYEQYF. The complete variable domain, with remaining parts taken from reference TRBV28 and TRBJ2-7, reads DVKVTQSSRYLVKRTGEKVFLECVQDMDHENMFWYRQDPGLGLRLIYFSYDVKMKEKGDIPEGYSVSREKKERFSLILESASTNQTSMYLCASSLKGLAYEQYFGPGTRLTVT.

The sample holds a few counts of this clonotype. The V gene is TRBV12-3 or TRBV12-4, the J gene TRBJ2-6, with TRBD1 matching over 7 bases. The CDR3 runs to 14 residues. J lost 4 bases, V lost 5 bases, and 2 bases had no gene match. The CDR3: CASSGTAGANVLTF. As DNA, the CDR3 is TGTGCCAGCAGTGGGACAGCCGGGGCCAACGTCCTGACTTTC.